One sample yielded the 4 T cell receptor beta chains listed below, sequenced in a study of T cells in Graves' hyperthyroidism and ophthalmopathy (dated by TCRdb to between 2018 and 2021). Preparation of the library involved multiplex PCR. Sequencing was carried out with an Illumina HiSeq 2000. The TCR beta CDR3 regions were amplified from RNA transcripts. For the first round of RT-PCR on the TCR CDR3, the HTBI primer set was used together with the Qiagen OneStep RT-PCR kit. TCRdb reprocessed the public reads (quality trimming at Q25 with fastp, clone calling with MiXCR) and kept in-frame beta chains. Records with the same CDR3 protein are collapsed into one entry carrying the most frequent genes and DNA. The sample table contains about 96,000 distinct CDR3 sequences; only one count was recorded for approximately 56% of them. The biggest ten clones account for less than 30% of the sample. Sequencing was done on a sample of blood. These receptor sequences come from a woman aged 40 to 55 with Graves' hyperthyroidism.

The V and J genes are TRBV7-2 and TRBJ1-2; 7 nucleotides align to TRBD1. V trimming: 5 bases; J trimming: 1 base; junction bases outside the gene matches: 4. The CDR3 spans 14 residues. The germline gives CDR1 SGHTA, CDR2 FQGNSA. The CDR3 region has the DNA TGTGCCAGCAGCAGGGACAGCTATAACTATGGCTACACCTTC. Protein sequence: CASSRDSYNYGYTF.

This clonotype has at least ten counts. The chain is built from TRBV20-1 and TRBJ2-7; no definite D call. CDR1 is DFQATT and CDR2 is SNEGSKA in the germline V gene (reference sequence). The CDR3 is 12 residues long. V lost 2 bases and J lost 3, with 8 bases in between. The CDR3 DNA sequence: TGCAGTGCTAGACAGGCTCTCTACGAGCAGTACTTC. Its translation is CSARQALYEQYF.

This clonotype is a singleton in its sample. At one end the junction does not follow the germline gene, possibly because of a read error. V and J are TRBV29-1 and TRBJ1-6; a weak D match, TRBD1 (5 bases). From germline, CDR1 is SQVTM and CDR2 ANQGSEA. This CDR3 is 13 amino acids long. CDR3 residues: CSVGTGGNSPLYF. CDR3 nucleotides: TGCAGCGTAGGAACAGGAGGTAATTCACCCCTCTACTTT.

The chain recombines TRBV7-9 with TRBJ1-1; 8 bases line up with TRBD1. Germline V gene data show CDR1 as SEHNR and CDR2 as FQNEAQ (reference sequence). The CDR3 sequence is 13 residues long. The junction had 3 bases not matched to a gene; V was cut back by 3 bases and J by 6 bases. The CDR3, as DNA: TGTGCCAGCAGCTTTATGACAGGGGCTGAAGCTTTCTTT. It is translated as CASSFMTGAEAFF.